This T cell receptor (beta chain) is from a study of cytomegalovirus exposure and HLA in healthy donors. 60 Vbeta and 13 Jbeta primers were used in PCR. Generated by immunoSEQ multiplex PCR, the TCRdb table keeps only in-frame clones and is missing some. The table records around 190,000 clones, 75% to 90% of them present only once. The source of this sequence is a woman younger than 45 in good health and CMV-seronegative. The sequencing input was PBMCs.

CDR3 nucleotide sequence: TGCGCCAGCAGCTTGGCCGGGACAGGAGAGATAGATACGCAGTATTTT. It translates to CASSLAGTGEIDTQYF. V and J are TRBV5-1 and TRBJ2-3; 8 nucleotides line up with TRBD1. The CDR3 contains 16 residues. V gave up 0 bases and J gave up 5 bases; unmatched junction bases: 8. Germline-derived CDR1 and CDR2 are SGHRS and YFSETQ.